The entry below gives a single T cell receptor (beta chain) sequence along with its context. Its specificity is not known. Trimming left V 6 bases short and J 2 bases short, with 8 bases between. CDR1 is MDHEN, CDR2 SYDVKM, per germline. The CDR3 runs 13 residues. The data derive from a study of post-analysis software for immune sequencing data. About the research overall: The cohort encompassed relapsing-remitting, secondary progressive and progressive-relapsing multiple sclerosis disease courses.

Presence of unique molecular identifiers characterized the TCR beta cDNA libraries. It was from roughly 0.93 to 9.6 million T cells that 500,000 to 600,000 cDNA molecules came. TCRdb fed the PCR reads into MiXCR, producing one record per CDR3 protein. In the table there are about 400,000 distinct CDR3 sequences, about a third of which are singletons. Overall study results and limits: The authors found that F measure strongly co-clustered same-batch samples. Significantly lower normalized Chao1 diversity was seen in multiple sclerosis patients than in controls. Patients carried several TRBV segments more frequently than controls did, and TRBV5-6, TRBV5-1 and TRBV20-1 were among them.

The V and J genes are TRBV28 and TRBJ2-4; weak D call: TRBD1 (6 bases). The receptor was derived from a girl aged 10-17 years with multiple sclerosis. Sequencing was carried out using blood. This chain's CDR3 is CASSRGTKNIQYF. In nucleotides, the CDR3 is TGTGCCAGCAGCAGGGGAACCAAAAACATTCAGTACTTC.